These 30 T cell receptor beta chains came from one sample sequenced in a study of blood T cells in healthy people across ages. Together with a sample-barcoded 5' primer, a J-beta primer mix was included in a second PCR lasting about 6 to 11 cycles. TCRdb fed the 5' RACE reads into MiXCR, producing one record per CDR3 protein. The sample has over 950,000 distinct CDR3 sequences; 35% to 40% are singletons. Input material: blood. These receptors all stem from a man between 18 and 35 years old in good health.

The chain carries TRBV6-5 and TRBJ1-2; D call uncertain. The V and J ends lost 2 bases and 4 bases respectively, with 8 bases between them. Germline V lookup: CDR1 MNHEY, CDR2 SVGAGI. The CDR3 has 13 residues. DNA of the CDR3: TGTGCCAGCAGTTACGCCGCCGGCTATGGCTACACCTTC. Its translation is CASSYAAGYGYTF.

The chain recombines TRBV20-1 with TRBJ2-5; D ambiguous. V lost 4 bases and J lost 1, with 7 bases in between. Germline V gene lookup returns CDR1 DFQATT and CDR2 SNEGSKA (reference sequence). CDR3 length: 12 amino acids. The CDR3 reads CSAISFQETQYF. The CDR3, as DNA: TGCAGTGCTATCTCCTTCCAAGAGACCCAGTACTTC.

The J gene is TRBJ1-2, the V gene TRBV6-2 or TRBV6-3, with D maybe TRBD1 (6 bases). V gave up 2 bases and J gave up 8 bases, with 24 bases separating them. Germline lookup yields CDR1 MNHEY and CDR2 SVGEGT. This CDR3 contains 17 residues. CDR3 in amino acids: CASSYASRLGAYYGYTF. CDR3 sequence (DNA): TGTGCCAGCAGTTACGCCTCACGGCTGGGGGCCTATTACGGCTACACCTTC.

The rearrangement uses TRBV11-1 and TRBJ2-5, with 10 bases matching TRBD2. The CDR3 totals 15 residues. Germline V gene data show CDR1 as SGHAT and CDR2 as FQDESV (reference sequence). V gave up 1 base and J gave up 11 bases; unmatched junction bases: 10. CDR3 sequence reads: CASSLELAGINEQYF. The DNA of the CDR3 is TGTGCCAGCAGCTTAGAACTAGCGGGGATCAATGAGCAGTACTTC.

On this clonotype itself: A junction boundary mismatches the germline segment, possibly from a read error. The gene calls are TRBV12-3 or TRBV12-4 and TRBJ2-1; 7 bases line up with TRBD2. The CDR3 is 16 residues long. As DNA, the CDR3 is TGTGCCAGGAGTTCGACCGCGAGCGGGATGGGAAATGAGCAGTTCTTC. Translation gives CARSSTASGMGNEQFF.

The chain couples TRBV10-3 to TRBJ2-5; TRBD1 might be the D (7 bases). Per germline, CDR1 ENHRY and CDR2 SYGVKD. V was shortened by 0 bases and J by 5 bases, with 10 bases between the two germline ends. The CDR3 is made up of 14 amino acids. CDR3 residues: CAISESQGGETQYF. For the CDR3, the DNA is TGTGCCATCAGTGAGTCTCAGGGGGGCGAGACCCAGTACTTC.

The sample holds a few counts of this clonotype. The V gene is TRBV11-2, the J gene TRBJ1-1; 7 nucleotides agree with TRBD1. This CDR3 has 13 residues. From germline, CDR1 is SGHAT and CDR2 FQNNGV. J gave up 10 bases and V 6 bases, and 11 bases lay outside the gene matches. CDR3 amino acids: CASRIDRAARAFF. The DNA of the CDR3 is TGTGCCAGCAGAATAGACAGGGCTGCGCGAGCTTTCTTT.

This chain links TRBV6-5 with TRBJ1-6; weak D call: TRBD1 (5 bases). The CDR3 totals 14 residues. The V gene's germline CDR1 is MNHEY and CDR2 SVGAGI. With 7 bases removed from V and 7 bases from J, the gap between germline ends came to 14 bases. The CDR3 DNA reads TGTGCCAGCACAAGGGGAGTTGGAAATTCACCCCTCCACTTT. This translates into CASTRGVGNSPLHF.

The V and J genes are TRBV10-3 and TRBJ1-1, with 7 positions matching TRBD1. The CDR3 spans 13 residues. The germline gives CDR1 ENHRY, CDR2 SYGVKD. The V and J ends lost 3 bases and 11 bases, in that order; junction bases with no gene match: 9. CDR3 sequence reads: CAISDLITGEAFF. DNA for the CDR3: TGTGCCATCAGTGACCTTATTACAGGGGAGGCTTTCTTT.

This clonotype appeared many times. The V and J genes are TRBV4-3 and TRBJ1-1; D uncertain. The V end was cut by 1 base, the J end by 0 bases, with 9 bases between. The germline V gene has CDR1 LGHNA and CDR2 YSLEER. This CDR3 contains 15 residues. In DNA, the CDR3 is TGCGCCAGCAGCCAAGGAAGGGTCCTGAACACTGAAGCTTTCTTT. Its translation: CASSQGRVLNTEAFF.

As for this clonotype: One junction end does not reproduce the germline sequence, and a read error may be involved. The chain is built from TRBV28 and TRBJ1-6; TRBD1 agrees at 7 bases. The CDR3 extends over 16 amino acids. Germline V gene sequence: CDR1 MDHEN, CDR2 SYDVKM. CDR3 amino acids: CAGSFDRDTLNSPLHF. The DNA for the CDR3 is TGTGCCGGCAGTTTCGACAGGGATACCCTTAATTCACCCCTCCACTTT.

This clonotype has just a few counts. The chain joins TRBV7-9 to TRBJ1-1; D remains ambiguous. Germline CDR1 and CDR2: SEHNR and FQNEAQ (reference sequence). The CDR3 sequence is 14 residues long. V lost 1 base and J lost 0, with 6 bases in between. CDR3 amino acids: CASSLVSVNTEAFF. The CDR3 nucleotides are TGTGCCAGCAGCTTAGTATCGGTGAACACTGAAGCTTTCTTT.

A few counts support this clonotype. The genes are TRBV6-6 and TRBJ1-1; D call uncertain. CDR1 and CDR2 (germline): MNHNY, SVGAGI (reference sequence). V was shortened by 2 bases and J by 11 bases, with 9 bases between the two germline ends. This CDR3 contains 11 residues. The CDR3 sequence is CASSYEGRAFF. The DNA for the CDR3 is TGTGCCAGCAGTTACGAAGGGAGGGCTTTCTTT.

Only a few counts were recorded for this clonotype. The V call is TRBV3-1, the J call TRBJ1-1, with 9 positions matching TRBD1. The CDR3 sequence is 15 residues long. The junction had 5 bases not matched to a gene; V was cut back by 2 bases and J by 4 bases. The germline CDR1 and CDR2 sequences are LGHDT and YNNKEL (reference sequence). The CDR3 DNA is TGTGCCAGCAGCCAATCTGGACAGGGGCTCACTGAAGCTTTCTTT. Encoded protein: CASSQSGQGLTEAFF.

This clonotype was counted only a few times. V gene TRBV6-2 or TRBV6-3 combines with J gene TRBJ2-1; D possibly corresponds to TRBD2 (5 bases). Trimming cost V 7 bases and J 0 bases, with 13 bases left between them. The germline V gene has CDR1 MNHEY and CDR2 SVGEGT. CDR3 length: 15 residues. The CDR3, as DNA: TGTGCCAGCAAAAGCGGAAAGAGCTCCTACAATGAGCAGTTCTTC. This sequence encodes CASKSGKSSYNEQFF.

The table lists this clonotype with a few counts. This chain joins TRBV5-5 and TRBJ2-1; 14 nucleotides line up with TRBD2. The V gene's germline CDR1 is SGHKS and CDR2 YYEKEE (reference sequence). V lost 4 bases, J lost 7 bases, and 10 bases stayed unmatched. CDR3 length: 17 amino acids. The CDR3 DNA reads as TGTGCCAGCAGCCAACAAACGACTAGCGGGGGGGAAAATGAGCAGTTCTTC. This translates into CASSQQTTSGGENEQFF.

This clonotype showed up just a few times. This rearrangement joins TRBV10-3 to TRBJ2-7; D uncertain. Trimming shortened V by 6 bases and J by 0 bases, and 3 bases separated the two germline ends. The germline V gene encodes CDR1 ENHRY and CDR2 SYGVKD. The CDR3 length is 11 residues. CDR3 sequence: CAISSSYEQYF. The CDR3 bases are TGTGCCATCAGCTCCTCCTACGAGCAGTACTTC.

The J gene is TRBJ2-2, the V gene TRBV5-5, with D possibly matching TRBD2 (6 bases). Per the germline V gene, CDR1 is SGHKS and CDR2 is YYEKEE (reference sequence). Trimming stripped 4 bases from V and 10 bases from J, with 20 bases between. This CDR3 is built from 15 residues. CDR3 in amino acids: CASSPTGRFTEELFF. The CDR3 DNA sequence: TGTGCCAGCAGCCCAACCGGGAGATTCACGGAGGAGCTGTTTTTT.

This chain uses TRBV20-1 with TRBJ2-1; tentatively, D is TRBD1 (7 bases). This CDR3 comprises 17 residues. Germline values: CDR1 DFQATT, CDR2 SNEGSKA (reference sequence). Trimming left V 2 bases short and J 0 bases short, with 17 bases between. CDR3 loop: CSARPLRRDSSYNEQFF. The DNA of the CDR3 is TGCAGTGCTAGACCGCTGAGGCGGGACAGCTCCTACAATGAGCAGTTCTTC.

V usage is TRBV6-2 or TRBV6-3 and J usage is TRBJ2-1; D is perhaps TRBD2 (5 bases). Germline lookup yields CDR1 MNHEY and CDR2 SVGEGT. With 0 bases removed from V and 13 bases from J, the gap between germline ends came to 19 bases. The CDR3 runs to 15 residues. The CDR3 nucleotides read TGTGCCAGCAGTTACTCGATCTTGGCGAGGGAGACCCAGTTCTTC. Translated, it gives CASSYSILARETQFF.

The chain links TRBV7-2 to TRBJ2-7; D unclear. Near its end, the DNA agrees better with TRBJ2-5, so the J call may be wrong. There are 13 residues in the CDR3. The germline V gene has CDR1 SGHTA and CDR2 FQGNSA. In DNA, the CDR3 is TGTGCCAGCAGCGCAGTAGGATCGGAGACCCAGTACTTC. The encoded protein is CASSAVGSETQYF.

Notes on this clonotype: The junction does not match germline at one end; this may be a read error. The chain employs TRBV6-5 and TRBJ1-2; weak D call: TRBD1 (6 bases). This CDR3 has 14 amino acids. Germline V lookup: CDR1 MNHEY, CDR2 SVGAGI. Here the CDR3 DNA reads TGTGCCAGCAGTGACTCGTCAGGGGACTATGGCTACACCTTC. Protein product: CASSDSSGDYGYTF.

CDR3 bases: TGTGCCAGCACAGGTTCCACCCAAGAGACCCAGTACTTC. Its translation: CASTGSTQETQYF. The chain links TRBV6-6 to TRBJ2-5, with D hard to call. The CDR3 totals 13 residues. The V gene lost 7 bases and the J gene lost 1 base, with 10 bases spanning the gap. CDR1 is MNHNY, CDR2 SVGAGI, per germline (reference sequence).

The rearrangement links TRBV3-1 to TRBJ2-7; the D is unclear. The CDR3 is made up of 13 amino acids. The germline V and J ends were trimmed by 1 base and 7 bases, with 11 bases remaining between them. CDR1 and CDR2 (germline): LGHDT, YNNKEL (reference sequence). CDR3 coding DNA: TGTGCCAGCAGCCAAGGAGGTTACAATGAGCAGTACTTC. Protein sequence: CASSQGGYNEQYF.

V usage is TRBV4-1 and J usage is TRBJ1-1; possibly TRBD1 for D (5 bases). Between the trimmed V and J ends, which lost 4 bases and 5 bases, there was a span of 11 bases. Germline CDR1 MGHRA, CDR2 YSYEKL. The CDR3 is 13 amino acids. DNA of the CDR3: TGCGCCAGCAGCCGGAACAGGATAACTGAAGCTTTCTTT. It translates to CASSRNRITEAFF.

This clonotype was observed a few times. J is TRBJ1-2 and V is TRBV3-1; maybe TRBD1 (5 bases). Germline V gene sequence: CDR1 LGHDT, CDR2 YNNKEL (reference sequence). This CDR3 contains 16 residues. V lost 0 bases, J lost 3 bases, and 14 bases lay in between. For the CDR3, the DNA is TGTGCCAGCAGCCAAGATAAGGGCAGGGAATACTATGGCTACACCTTC. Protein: CASSQDKGREYYGYTF. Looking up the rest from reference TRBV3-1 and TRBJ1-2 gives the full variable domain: DTAVSQTPKYLVTQMGNDKSIKCEQNLGHDTMYWYKQDSKKFLKIMFSYNNKELIINETVPNRFSPKSPDKAHLNLHINSLELGDSAVYFCASSQDKGREYYGYTFGSGTRLTVV.

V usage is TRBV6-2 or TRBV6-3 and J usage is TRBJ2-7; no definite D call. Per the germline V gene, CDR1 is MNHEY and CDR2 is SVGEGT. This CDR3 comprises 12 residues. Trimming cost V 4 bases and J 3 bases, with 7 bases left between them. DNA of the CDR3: TGTGCCAGCAGTTTGAGTTACTACGAGCAGTACTTC. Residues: CASSLSYYEQYF.

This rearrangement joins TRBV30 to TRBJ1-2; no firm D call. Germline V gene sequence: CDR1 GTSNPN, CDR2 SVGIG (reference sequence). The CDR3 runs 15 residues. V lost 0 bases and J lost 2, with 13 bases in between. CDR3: CAWSVSGRWNYGYTF. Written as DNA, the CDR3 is TGTGCCTGGAGTGTATCGGGGAGGTGGAACTATGGCTACACCTTC.

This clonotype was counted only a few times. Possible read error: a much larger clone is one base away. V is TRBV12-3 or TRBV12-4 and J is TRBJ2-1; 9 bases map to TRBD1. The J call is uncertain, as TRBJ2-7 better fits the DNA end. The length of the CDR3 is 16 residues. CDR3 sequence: CASRYRGRSVYNEQYF. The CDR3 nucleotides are TGTGCCAGCAGGTACAGGGGGCGATCAGTCTACAATGAGCAGTACTTC.

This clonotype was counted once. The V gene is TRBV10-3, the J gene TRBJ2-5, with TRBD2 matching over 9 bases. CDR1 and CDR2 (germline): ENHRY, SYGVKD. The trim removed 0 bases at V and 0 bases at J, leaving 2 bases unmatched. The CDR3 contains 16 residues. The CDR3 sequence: CAISESAGGYQETQYF. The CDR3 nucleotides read TGTGCCATCAGTGAGTCAGCGGGGGGCTACCAAGAGACCCAGTACTTC.